Shown below are 17 T cell receptor beta chains from a single sample sequenced in a study of identical twins. One entry per CDR3 protein results from TCRdb running MiXCR on the 5' RACE reads. The sample consists of 1,800,000 or so distinct CDR3 sequences, 32% of them appearing once. Sequences were obtained from cord blood. All receptors derive from a newborn girl in good health.

As to this clonotype: This may be a read error: a much more frequent sequence differs by one nucleotide. This chain joins TRBV12-3 or TRBV12-4 and TRBJ2-3, with D possibly being TRBD2 (6 bases). The CDR3 is 14 residues long. CDR3 sequence reads: CASSAAGREDAQYF. The CDR3 nucleotides are TGTGCCAGCAGTGCGGCGGGAAGGGAAGATGCGCAGTATTTT.

This clonotype has more than one count but fewer than ten. V is TRBV20-1 and J is TRBJ1-2, with a weak D call TRBD1 (6 bases). V was pared by 8 bases and J by 4 bases, with 23 bases between. The germline V gene encodes CDR1 DFQATT and CDR2 SNEGSKA (reference sequence). CDR3 length: 15 amino acids. This CDR3 is CSSRRSSTGPYGYTF. The CDR3, as DNA: TGCAGTTCCCGACGATCCTCCACAGGGCCCTATGGCTACACCTTC.

This clonotype was detected only a few times. V usage is TRBV5-1 and J usage is TRBJ2-7, with TRBD1 identical over 9 bases. The CDR3 runs to 18 residues. CDR1 SGHRS and CDR2 YFSETQ come from the germline V gene. V gave up 1 base and J gave up 3 bases; unmatched junction bases: 14. CDR3 in amino acids: CASSLLYKQGAGSYEQYF. CDR3 coding DNA: TGCGCCAGCAGCTTGCTCTACAAACAGGGGGCGGGAAGCTACGAGCAGTACTTC.

The J gene is TRBJ1-4, the V gene TRBV11-2, with D tentatively TRBD1 (5 bases). The germline CDR1 and CDR2 sequences are SGHAT and FQNNGV. Between the trimmed V and J ends, which lost 1 base and 5 bases, there was a span of 8 bases. The CDR3 is made up of 14 amino acids. The CDR3 sequence: CASSLGGENEKLFF. The DNA of the CDR3 is TGTGCCAGCAGCTTAGGGGGCGAGAATGAAAAACTGTTTTTT. The whole variable domain, filled in from reference TRBV11-2 and TRBJ1-4, reads EAGVAQSPRYKIIEKRQSVAFWCNPISGHATLYWYQQILGQGPKLLIQFQNNGVVDDSQLPKDRFSAERLKGVDSTLKIQPAKLEDSAVYLCASSLGGENEKLFFGSGTQLSVL.

J is TRBJ1-2 and V is TRBV5-6, with TRBD1 as a possible D gene (5 bases). CDR3 length: 13 amino acids. Trimming took off 5 bases at V and 5 bases at J, with 13 bases between the two ends. Germline values: CDR1 SGHDT, CDR2 YYEEEE. The CDR3 protein is CASRSGTLYGYTF. In nucleotides, the CDR3 is TGTGCCAGCAGGTCCGGGACGCTTTATGGCTACACCTTC.

The rearrangement joins TRBV12-5 to TRBJ1-1; a possible D gene is TRBD1 (5 bases). This CDR3 has 15 amino acids. Germline V gene sequence: CDR1 LGHNT, CDR2 FRNRAP. Trimming stripped 3 bases from V and 4 bases from J, with 15 bases between. The CDR3 spells CASGLGGLGGTEAFF. As DNA, the CDR3 is TGTGCTAGTGGTTTAGGAGGGTTGGGGGGCACTGAAGCTTTCTTT.

This clonotype came up a few times. The chain uses TRBV15 and TRBJ2-1; 9 bases align to TRBD2. The CDR3 extends over 16 amino acids. CDR1 LNHNV and CDR2 YYDKDF come from the germline V gene (reference sequence). Trimming took 0 bases from V and 6 from J; bases not matched to a gene: 6. The CDR3 region has the DNA TGTGCCACCAGCAGAGATTTGGGACTAGCCTTCAATGAGCAGTTCTTC. Its translation is CATSRDLGLAFNEQFF.

V and J are TRBV27 and TRBJ2-3, with TRBD1 identical over 9 bases. CDR1 is MNHEY, CDR2 SMNVEV, per germline (reference sequence). Trimming removed 5 bases from V and 6 bases from J; junction bases left unmatched: 12. The CDR3 spans 16 residues. In nucleotides, the CDR3 is TGTGCCAGCAGTAGCTCCCGGGACAGGGAGGGTGATACGCAGTATTTT. Its protein product is CASSSSRDREGDTQYF.

Ten or more counts support this clonotype. This chain joins TRBV12-3 or TRBV12-4 and TRBJ2-1; TRBD2 aligns across 7 bases. This CDR3 has 15 residues. The V and J ends lost 5 bases and 2 bases, in that order; junction bases with no gene match: 6. CDR3 region: CASSLGLGAYNEQFF. The CDR3 DNA follows: TGTGCCAGCAGTCTAGGACTAGGGGCCTACAATGAGCAGTTCTTC.

This chain uses TRBV5-1 with TRBJ2-7, with TRBD1 matching over 10 bases. CDR3 length: 15 amino acids. The germline V gene has CDR1 SGHRS and CDR2 YFSETQ. V trimming: 4 bases; J trimming: 1 base; junction bases outside the gene matches: 5. In nucleotides, the CDR3 is TGCGCCAGCAGCGTGGACAGGGGGATATCCTACGAGCAGTACTTC. Residues: CASSVDRGISYEQYF.

The V and J genes are TRBV7-2 and TRBJ2-3; D might be TRBD2 (7 bases). The CDR3 runs to 15 residues. Trimming cost V 4 bases and J 6 bases, with 17 bases left between them. Looked up from germline, CDR1 is SGHTA and CDR2 is FQGNSA. The DNA for the CDR3 is TGTGCCAGCAGCTCTTGGGGGGGGGCCGCGGATACGCAGTATTTT. Protein: CASSSWGGAADTQYF.

This clonotype showed up just a few times. The rearrangement links TRBV7-2 to TRBJ1-4, with D hard to call. The CDR3 loop spans 14 amino acids. V was trimmed by 5 bases and J by 3 bases, leaving 10 bases between them. In germline, CDR1 is SGHTA, CDR2 FQGNSA. The DNA for the CDR3 is TGTGCCAGCAGCCTCCGGTGGGCTAATGAAAAACTGTTTTTT. This codes for CASSLRWANEKLFF.

The gene calls are TRBV6-1 and TRBJ2-3, with 7 nucleotides matching TRBD2. The V gene end was trimmed by 6 bases and the J gene end by 1 base; junction bases not matched to a gene: 7. The CDR3 is made up of 15 amino acids. Germline-derived CDR1 and CDR2 are MNHNS and SASEGT. The CDR3 protein is CASSDRGVGTDTQYF. In DNA form, the CDR3 reads TGTGCCAGCAGCGACCGGGGGGTGGGCACAGATACGCAGTATTTT.

On this clonotype itself: A junction end diverges from the germline sequence, so it may reflect a read error. The rearrangement links TRBV27 to TRBJ2-6; 7 nucleotides agree with TRBD1. The CDR3 has 16 amino acids. The V gene's germline CDR1 is MNHEY and CDR2 SMNVEV (reference sequence). The CDR3 is CASSSWTGSGANVPTF. Written as DNA, the CDR3 is TGTGCCAGCAGTTCCTGGACAGGCTCTGGGGCCAACGTCCCGACTTTC.

V and J are TRBV12-3 or TRBV12-4 and TRBJ1-4; the D gene is possibly TRBD1 (5 bases). The CDR3 totals 16 residues. Trimming shortened V by 6 bases and J by 4 bases, and 18 bases separated the two germline ends. CDR3 residues: CASSPNEVRGNEKLFF. CDR3 coding DNA: TGTGCCAGCAGCCCAAACGAGGTTAGGGGTAATGAAAAACTGTTTTTT.

This clonotype has ten or more counts. V gene TRBV12-3 or TRBV12-4 combines with J gene TRBJ2-7, with D possibly matching TRBD1 (6 bases). Trimming removed 5 bases at V and 3 bases at J, with 11 bases between. The CDR3 sequence is 13 residues long. Written as DNA, the CDR3 is TGTGCCAGCAGTGGGACACGGCTCTACGAGCAGTACTTC. This translates into CASSGTRLYEQYF.

The chain uses TRBV20-1 and TRBJ2-5, with 12 bases fitting TRBD2. The germline CDR1 and CDR2 sequences are DFQATT and SNEGSKA (reference sequence). CDR3 length equals 15 residues. Trimming removed 3 bases from V and 3 bases from J; junction bases left unmatched: 5. CDR3 protein: CSASPSGGAKETQYF. The CDR3 nucleotides are TGCAGTGCTAGTCCTAGCGGGGGGGCTAAAGAGACCCAGTACTTC.